Sequencing of this TCR beta chain was carried out in a study of T cell repertoires in cytomegalovirus infection. Study context: Both CMV infection and a matching HLA type were indicated by public TCR beta signatures. Study results and limitations: The ex vivo response was dominated by HLA-C-restricted CMV-specific TCR beta clonotypes. Identification of carriers of CMV plus the relevant HLA was achieved through cumulative public TCR beta family frequency.

Deletions cut 2 bases from V and 4 bases from J, with 8 bases between. The CDR3 is made up of 13 amino acids. TCRdb re-derived calls from the reads in MiXCR, one entry per CDR3 protein. The table lists tens of thousands of distinct CDR3 sequences, roughly 34% of them singletons, with 55% to 75% in the top ten. A few counts support this clonotype. Its antigen is not known. The source material was PBMCs, sequenced either directly or after in vitro stimulation (not recorded which). This TCR derives from a human donor in good health (CMV status not recorded). Some clones in this sample may be carry-over from other donors' samples. This chain uses TRBV12-3 or TRBV12-4 with TRBJ1-2, with unresolved D. The DNA for the CDR3 is TGTGCCAGCAGTTTAATGGCAGGCTATGGCTACACCTTC. It translates to CASSLMAGYGYTF.